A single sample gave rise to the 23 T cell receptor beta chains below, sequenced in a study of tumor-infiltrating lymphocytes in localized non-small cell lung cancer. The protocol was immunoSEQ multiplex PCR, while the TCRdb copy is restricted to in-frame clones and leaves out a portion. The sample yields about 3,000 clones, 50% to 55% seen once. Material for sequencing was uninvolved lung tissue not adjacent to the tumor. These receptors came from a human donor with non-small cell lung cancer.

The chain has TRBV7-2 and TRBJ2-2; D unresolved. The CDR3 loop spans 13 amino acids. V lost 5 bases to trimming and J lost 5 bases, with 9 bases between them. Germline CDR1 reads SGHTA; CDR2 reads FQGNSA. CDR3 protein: CASSPSLTGELFF. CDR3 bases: TGTGCCAGCAGCCCATCACTGACCGGGGAGCTGTTTTTT.

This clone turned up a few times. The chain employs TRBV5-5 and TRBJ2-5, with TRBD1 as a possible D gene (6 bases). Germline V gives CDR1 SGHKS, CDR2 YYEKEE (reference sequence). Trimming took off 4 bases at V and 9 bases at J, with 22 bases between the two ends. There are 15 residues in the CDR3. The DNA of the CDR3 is TGTGCCAGCAGCCTACAGGGAGACGGTATAAGAGCCCAGTACTTC. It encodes CASSLQGDGIRAQYF. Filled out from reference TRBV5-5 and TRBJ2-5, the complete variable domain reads DAGVTQSPTHLIKTRGQQVTLRCSPISGHKSVSWYQQVLGQGPQFIFQYYEKEERGRGNFPDRFSARQFPNYSSELNVNALLLGDSALYLCASSLQGDGIRAQYFGPGTRLLVL.

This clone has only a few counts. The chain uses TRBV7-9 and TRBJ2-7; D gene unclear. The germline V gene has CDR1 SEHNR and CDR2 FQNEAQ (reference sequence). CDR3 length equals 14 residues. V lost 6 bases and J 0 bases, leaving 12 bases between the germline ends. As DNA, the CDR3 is TGTGCCAGCAGTTTCGGAGACGGCTCCTACGAGCAGTACTTC. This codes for CASSFGDGSYEQYF.

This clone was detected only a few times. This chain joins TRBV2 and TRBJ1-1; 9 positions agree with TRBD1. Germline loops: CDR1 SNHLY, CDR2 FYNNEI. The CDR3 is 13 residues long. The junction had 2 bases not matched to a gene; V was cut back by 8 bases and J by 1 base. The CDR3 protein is CASGDRENTEAFF. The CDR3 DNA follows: TGTGCCAGCGGGGACAGGGAGAACACTGAAGCTTTCTTT. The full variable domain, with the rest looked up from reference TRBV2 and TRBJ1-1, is EPEVTQTPSHQVTQMGQEVILRCVPISNHLYFYWYRQILGQKVEFLVSFYNNEISEKSEIFDDQFSVERPDGSNFTLKIRSTKLEDSAMYFCASGDRENTEAFFGQGTRLTVV.

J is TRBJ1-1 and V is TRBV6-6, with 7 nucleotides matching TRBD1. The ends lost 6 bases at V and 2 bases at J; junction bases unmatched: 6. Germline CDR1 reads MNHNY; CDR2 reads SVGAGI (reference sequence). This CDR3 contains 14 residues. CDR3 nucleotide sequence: TGTGCCAGCAGCCAGGGGGTTAGCAACACTGAAGCTTTCTTT. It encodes CASSQGVSNTEAFF.

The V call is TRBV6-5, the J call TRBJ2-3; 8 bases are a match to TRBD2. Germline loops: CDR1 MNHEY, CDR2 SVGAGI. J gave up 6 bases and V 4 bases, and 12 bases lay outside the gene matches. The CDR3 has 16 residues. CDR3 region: CASSWGVAGPRDTQYF. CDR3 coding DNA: TGTGCCAGCAGTTGGGGGGTAGCGGGGCCCCGGGATACGCAGTATTTT.

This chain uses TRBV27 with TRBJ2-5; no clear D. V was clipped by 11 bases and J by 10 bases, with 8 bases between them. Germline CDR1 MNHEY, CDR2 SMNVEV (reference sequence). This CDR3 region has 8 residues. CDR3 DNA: TGTGCCCCTAGGGACCAGTACTTC. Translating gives CAPRDQYF.

The CDR3 nucleotides are TGTGCCAGCAGTGGAGGGACTAGCGGGAACTACGAGCAGTACTTC. Translating it yields CASSGGTSGNYEQYF. The J gene is TRBJ2-7, the V gene TRBV6-1; 13 bases agree with TRBD2. Germline V CDR1 and CDR2: MNHNS, SASEGT. V was clipped by 4 bases and J by 3 bases; unmatched bases: 3. The CDR3 totals 15 residues.

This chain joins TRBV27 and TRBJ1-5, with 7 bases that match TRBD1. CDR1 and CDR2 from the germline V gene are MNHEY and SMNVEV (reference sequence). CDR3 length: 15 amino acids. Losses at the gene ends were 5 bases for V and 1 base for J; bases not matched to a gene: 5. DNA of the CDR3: TGTGCCAGCAGTCCGGGACAGAGAAGCAATCAGCCCCAGCATTTT. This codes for CASSPGQRSNQPQHF.

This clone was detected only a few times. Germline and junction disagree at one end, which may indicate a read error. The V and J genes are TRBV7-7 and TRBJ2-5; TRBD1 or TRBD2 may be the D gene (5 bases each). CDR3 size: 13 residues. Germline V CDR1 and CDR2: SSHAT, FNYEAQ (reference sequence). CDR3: CASSLGEPETQYF. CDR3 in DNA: TGTGCTAGCAGCTTAGGGGAGCCAGAGACCCAGTACTTC.

CDR3 in amino acids: CASSYGGGRRDTQYF. In DNA, the CDR3 is TGTGCCAGTAGCTATGGGGGCGGGAGGAGGGATACGCAGTATTTT. The gene calls are TRBV19 and TRBJ2-3; 8 nucleotides align to TRBD2. Germline V CDR1 and CDR2: LNHDA, SQIVND (reference sequence). The CDR3 extends over 15 amino acids. V lost 6 bases and J lost 6; bases outside the gene matches: 11.

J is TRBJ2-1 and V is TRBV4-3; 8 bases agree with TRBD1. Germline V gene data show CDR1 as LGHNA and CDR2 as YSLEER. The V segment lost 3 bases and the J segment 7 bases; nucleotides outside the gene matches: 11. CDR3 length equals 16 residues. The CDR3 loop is CASSHRTGGPLNEQFF. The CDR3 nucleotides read TGCGCCAGCAGCCACCGAACAGGGGGTCCCTTAAATGAGCAGTTCTTC.

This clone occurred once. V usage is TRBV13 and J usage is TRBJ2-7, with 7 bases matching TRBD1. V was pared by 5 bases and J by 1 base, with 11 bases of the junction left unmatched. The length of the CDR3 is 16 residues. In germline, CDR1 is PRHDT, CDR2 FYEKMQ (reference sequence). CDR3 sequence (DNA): TGTGCCAGCAGCCTTACCACTCCGGGACAGTCCTACGAGCAGTACTTC. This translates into CASSLTTPGQSYEQYF.

The DNA of the CDR3 is TGCGCCAGCAGCTTAAGCGACGCAGATACGCAGTATTTT. This translates into CASSLSDADTQYF. The chain employs TRBV5-1 and TRBJ2-3; no reliable D call. CDR3 size: 13 residues. Trimming shortened V by 2 bases and J by 4 bases, and 8 bases separated the two germline ends. The V gene's germline CDR1 is SGHRS and CDR2 YFSETQ.

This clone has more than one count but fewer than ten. CDR3 sequence (DNA): TGTGCCAGTGGGGTCGGCTACAATGAGCAGTTCTTC. Protein: CASGVGYNEQFF. The chain uses TRBV19 and TRBJ2-1; no reliable D call. The CDR3 spans 12 residues. CDR1 and CDR2 from the germline V gene are LNHDA and SQIVND (reference sequence). Trimming took 8 bases from V and 3 from J, leaving 8 bases between them.

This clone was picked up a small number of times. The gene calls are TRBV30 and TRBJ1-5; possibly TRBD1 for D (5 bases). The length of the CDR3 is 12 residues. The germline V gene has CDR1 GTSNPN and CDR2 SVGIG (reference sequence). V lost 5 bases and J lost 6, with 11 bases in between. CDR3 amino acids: CAWQGGGQPQHF. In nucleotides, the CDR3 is TGTGCCTGGCAGGGTGGGGGTCAGCCCCAGCATTTT.

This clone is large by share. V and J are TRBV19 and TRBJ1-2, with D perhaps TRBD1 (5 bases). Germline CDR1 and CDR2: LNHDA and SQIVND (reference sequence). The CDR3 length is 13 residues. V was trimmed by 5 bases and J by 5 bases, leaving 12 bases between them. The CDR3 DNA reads TGTGCCAGTAGTCTCTCCGAGGGGTATGGCTACACCTTC. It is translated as CASSLSEGYGYTF.

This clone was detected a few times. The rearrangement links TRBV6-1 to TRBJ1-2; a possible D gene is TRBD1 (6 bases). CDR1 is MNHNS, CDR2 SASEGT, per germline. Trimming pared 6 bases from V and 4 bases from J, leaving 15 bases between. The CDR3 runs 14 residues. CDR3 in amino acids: CASSPRGSGYGYTF. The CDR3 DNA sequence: TGTGCCAGCAGCCCCAGGGGTTCGGGCTATGGCTACACCTTC.

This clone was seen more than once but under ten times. The CDR3: CASSSRTSGSTDTQYF. In nucleotides, the CDR3 is TGTGCCAGCAGCTCCAGGACTAGCGGGAGTACAGATACGCAGTATTTT. The V gene is TRBV2, the J gene TRBJ2-3; 13 nucleotides align to TRBD2. The CDR3 is 16 amino acids. V lost 6 bases and J lost 3; bases outside the gene matches: 6. Per the germline V gene, CDR1 is SNHLY and CDR2 is FYNNEI.

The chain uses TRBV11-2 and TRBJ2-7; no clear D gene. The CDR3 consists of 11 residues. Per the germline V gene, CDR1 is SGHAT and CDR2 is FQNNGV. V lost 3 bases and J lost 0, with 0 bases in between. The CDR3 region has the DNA TGTGCCAGCAGCTTCTCCTACGAGCAGTACTTC. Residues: CASSFSYEQYF.

The CDR3 spells CASSLLFSRDSGNSPLHF. The CDR3 coding sequence is TGTGCCAGCAGCTTACTCTTCTCCCGGGATAGCGGGAATTCACCCCTCCACTTT. The J gene is TRBJ1-6, the V gene TRBV7-9, with D unclear. The CDR3 extends over 18 amino acids. V was clipped by 2 bases and J by 7 bases, with 21 bases between them. From germline, CDR1 is SEHNR and CDR2 FQNEAQ (reference sequence).

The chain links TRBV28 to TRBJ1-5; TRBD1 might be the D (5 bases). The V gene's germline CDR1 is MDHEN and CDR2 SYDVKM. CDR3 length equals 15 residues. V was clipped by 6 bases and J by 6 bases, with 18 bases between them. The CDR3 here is CASRPSGGSGQPQHF. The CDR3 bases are TGTGCCAGCAGACCGTCGGGGGGGTCGGGTCAGCCCCAGCATTTT.

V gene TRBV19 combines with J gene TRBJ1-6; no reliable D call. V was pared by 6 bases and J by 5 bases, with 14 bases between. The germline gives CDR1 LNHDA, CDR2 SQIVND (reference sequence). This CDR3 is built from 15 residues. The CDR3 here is CASRIIDGHNSPLHF. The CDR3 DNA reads TGTGCCAGTAGGATAATTGACGGGCATAATTCACCCCTCCACTTT.